This T cell receptor beta chain was identified in a study of T cell responses to AZD1222 COVID-19 vaccine. J was trimmed by 2 bases and V by 1 base; bases with no gene match: 0. From germline, CDR1 is SGHTA and CDR2 FQGNSA. This CDR3 spans 15 amino acids. General study findings and limits: Close to half of all spike-specific TCRs reportedly target regions of the variants that are unmutated. Distributed over spike, vaccine-associated CD4 TCRs predominated at 160-218 and 743-854. Clonal diversity may have been underestimated, and the donors were mostly white British, with more females than males. Following two doses of AZD1222, Spike-specific TCR breadth and depth rose.

The data were produced by immunoSEQ multiplex PCR, yet TCRdb's version contains in-frame clones alone and is incomplete. Among 90,000 to 150,000 clones listed, about nine tenths were seen once. Points on this clone: Its antigen is not known.

This TCR derives from an adult who received the AZD1222 COVID-19 vaccine. V usage is TRBV7-2 and J usage is TRBJ1-3, with 9 bases that match TRBD1. The sample consisted of peripheral blood, taken 28 days after the second AZD1222 dose. The CDR3 coding sequence is TGTGCCAGCAGCTTAGACAGGGGGCCTGGAAACACCATATATTTT. Translation: CASSLDRGPGNTIYF.